These 9 T cell receptor beta chains share one sample of origin, sequenced in a study of control samples from healthy donors and cancer patients. Repertoires were generated with immunoSEQ multiplex PCR, while TCRdb's copy carries only in-frame clones and drops some. The sample includes under 150,000 clones, about 90% of them seen just once. The sequencing input was PBMCs. These receptors were collected from a man aged 50-59 years with head and neck cancer.

This chain links TRBV18 with TRBJ1-4; 7 bases agree with TRBD1. Germline loops: CDR1 KGHSH, CDR2 LQKENI. The V gene end was trimmed by 2 bases and the J gene end by 6 bases; junction bases not matched to a gene: 3. The CDR3 has 14 amino acids. The CDR3 region is CASSPRGLDEKLFF. CDR3 nucleotides: TGTGCCAGCTCACCAAGGGGGCTGGATGAAAAACTGTTTTTT.

The chain has TRBV18 and TRBJ1-5, with TRBD1 as a possible D gene (5 bases). V was pared by 3 bases and J by 5 bases, with 17 bases between. CDR1 and CDR2 (germline): KGHSH, LQKENI. There are 16 residues in the CDR3. The CDR3 DNA is TGTGCCAGCTCACCTCCCAACAGGTCGGGGCATCAGCCCCAGCATTTT. Amino acid sequence: CASSPPNRSGHQPQHF.

The chain recombines TRBV4-1 with TRBJ2-7; 12 bases agree with TRBD1. The CDR3 covers 18 residues. Germline loops: CDR1 MGHRA, CDR2 YSYEKL. V was pared by 2 bases and J by 7 bases, with 15 bases of the junction left unmatched. CDR3 DNA: TGCGCCAGCAGCCAACTGGGACAGGGGGCCGGATCCGAAGGAGAGCAGTACTTC. This gives the protein CASSQLGQGAGSEGEQYF.

The rearrangement joins TRBV6-5 to TRBJ2-2, with a tentative D call TRBD1 (5 bases). Trimming shortened V by 2 bases and J by 0 bases, and 7 bases separated the two germline ends. Germline lookup yields CDR1 MNHEY and CDR2 SVGAGI. The CDR3 contains 15 residues. The CDR3: CASSYDRTNTGELFF. The CDR3 DNA sequence: TGTGCCAGCAGTTACGACAGAACGAACACCGGGGAGCTGTTTTTT.

The rearrangement joins TRBV6-1 to TRBJ2-7; perhaps TRBD1 as D (5 bases). Trimming took off 1 base at V and 4 bases at J, with 14 bases between the two ends. CDR3 size: 15 residues. Germline lookup yields CDR1 MNHNS and CDR2 SASEGT. This CDR3 reads CASSEEVGVQYEQYF. Written as DNA, the CDR3 is TGTGCCAGCAGTGAAGAGGTAGGGGTGCAATACGAGCAGTACTTC.

V gene TRBV28 combines with J gene TRBJ1-1; D remains ambiguous. The germline CDR1 and CDR2 sequences are MDHEN and SYDVKM. The CDR3 consists of 13 residues. V was trimmed by 2 bases and J by 11 bases, leaving 15 bases between them. The CDR3 nucleotides read TGTGCCAGCAGTTTAATGGGAGGGCCGGGGGCTTTCTTT. This codes for CASSLMGGPGAFF.

The chain carries TRBV11-3 and TRBJ2-5; 10 bases are shared with TRBD1. V lost 2 bases, J lost 3 bases, and 9 bases stayed unmatched. This CDR3 contains 17 residues. The germline CDR1 and CDR2 sequences are SGHNT and YENEEA. The CDR3 spells CASSLIFPGTGEETQYF. In DNA form, the CDR3 reads TGTGCCAGCAGCTTAATATTTCCCGGGACAGGGGAAGAGACCCAGTACTTC.

The chain has TRBV27 and TRBJ2-7; D is unclear. Per germline, CDR1 MNHEY and CDR2 SMNVEV (reference sequence). The CDR3 is 13 residues long. Trimming removed 6 bases from V and 2 bases from J, with 11 bases in between. CDR3 coding DNA: TGTGCCAGCAGGAGCGAGACACCCTACGAGCAGTACTTC. Protein product: CASRSETPYEQYF.

V gene TRBV18 combines with J gene TRBJ1-3, with a possible D match to TRBD1 (5 bases). The V gene lost 3 bases and the J gene lost 4 bases, with 13 bases spanning the gap. The CDR3 length is 15 residues. The germline V gene encodes CDR1 KGHSH and CDR2 LQKENI. The CDR3 DNA follows: TGTGCCAGCTCACCCGAAGGGGCGCGAGGAAACACCATATATTTT. Its protein is CASSPEGARGNTIYF.